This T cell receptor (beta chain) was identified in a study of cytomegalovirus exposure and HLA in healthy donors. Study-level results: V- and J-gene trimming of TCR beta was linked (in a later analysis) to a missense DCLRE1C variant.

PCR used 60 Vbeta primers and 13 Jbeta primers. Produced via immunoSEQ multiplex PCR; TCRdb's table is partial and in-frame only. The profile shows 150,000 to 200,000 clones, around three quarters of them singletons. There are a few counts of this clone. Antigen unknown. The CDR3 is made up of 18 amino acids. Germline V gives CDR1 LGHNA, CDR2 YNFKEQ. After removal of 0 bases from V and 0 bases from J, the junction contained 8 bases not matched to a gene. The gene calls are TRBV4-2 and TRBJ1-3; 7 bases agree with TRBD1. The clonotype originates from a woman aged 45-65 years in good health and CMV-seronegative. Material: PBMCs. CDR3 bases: TGTGCCAGCAGCCAAGATTTAGGGGCAGGGGGCTCTGGAAACACCATATATTTT. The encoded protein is CASSQDLGAGGSGNTIYF.